This T cell receptor beta chain was identified during a study of blood T cell repertoires in COVID-19. The overall study: Samples of COVID-19 (acute and convalescent) were obtained from the United States, Italy and Spain.

Sequencing used immunoSEQ multiplex PCR; TCRdb keeps in-frame clones, though not all of them. Altogether almost 250,000 clones are present, roughly 91% being singletons, with the ten largest covering 4.1%. Looked up from germline, CDR1 is MDHEN and CDR2 is SYDVKM. This CDR3 has 15 amino acids. Trimming stripped 2 bases from V and 3 bases from J, with 13 bases between. V and J are TRBV28 and TRBJ1-1; no clear D gene. Sequenced sample: PBMCs or T cells enriched from blood (not recorded which). This receptor was obtained from a woman in her 30s who had recovered from COVID-19. The CDR3 coding sequence is TGTGCCAGCAGTTTAACGGCCCCTCGGGACACTGAAGCTTTCTTT. Protein: CASSLTAPRDTEAFF.